This T cell receptor (beta chain) derives from a study of control samples from healthy donors and cancer patients (dated by TCRdb to about 2020). Library preparation was by the immunoSEQ multiplex PCR assay. The table was pulled from immuneACCESS by TCRdb, which kept in-frame rearrangements only. Such tables lose some clones; where checked, under half of the loss comes from unresolved V genes, and the rest has no known cause. Within this sample are tens of thousands of clones, with less than 95% of them counted one time only. The ten largest account for 3% to 4.5% of the sample. The germline V gene gives CDR1 as SGHRS and CDR2 as YFSETQ. Here V drops 4 bases and J drops 4 bases, and the junction holds 3 bases not matched to any gene. The CDR3 numbers 13 residues from cysteine through phenylalanine. This entry keeps only the CDR3 DNA: 39 bases, framed from base 1. Worth noting for this clone: Its specific antigen is unknown. The sample holds no much larger clone one base away, and base qualities are not on file.

The clonotype originates from a young woman in good health. The V and J genes are TRBV5-1 and TRBJ1-2, with TRBD1 identical over 8 junction bases. Source material: blood. The DNA sequence reads TGCGCCAGCAGCGTCGGGACAGGCTATGGCTACACCTTC. Translated, this is CASSVGTGYGYTF.